The 18 T cell receptor beta chains below were found in one sample sequenced in a study of PD-1 blockade in classical Hodgkin lymphoma. Described time point: cycle 4 day 1 (C4D1), after less than 7 weeks of nivolumab. Relapse was seen in all patients after autologous stem cell transplantation, and brentuximab vedotin exposure was variable. TCRdb keeps only in-frame clones here, not all; method: immunoSEQ multiplex PCR. In the table there are about 47,000 clones, 70% to 80% of which are singletons. The material sequenced was peripheral blood mononuclear cells (PBMCs), taken before the fourth cycle of nivolumab. The receptors were sampled from a human donor with classical Hodgkin lymphoma.

This clone showed up many times. J is TRBJ1-2 and V is TRBV29-1; 7 bases fit TRBD1. The CDR3 consists of 11 residues. Trimming removed 7 bases from V and 9 bases from J; junction bases left unmatched: 8. Germline CDR1 is SQVTM and CDR2 is ANQGSEA. The DNA of the CDR3 is TGCAGCGCTAGTCTGACAGGGAGCTACACCTTC. Residues: CSASLTGSYTF.

This chain uses TRBV29-1 with TRBJ2-3; TRBD1 aligns across 10 bases. This CDR3 is 14 amino acids long. Germline V gives CDR1 SQVTM, CDR2 ANQGSEA. J was trimmed by 2 bases and V by 6 bases; bases with no gene match: 5. CDR3 residues: CSVSGQGVTDTQYF. The CDR3 DNA reads TGCAGCGTCTCCGGACAGGGGGTCACAGATACGCAGTATTTT.

The genes are TRBV6-5 and TRBJ2-7, with 7 nucleotides matching TRBD1. Per the germline V gene, CDR1 is MNHEY and CDR2 is SVGAGI. The CDR3 has 16 residues. J lost 3 bases, V lost 0 bases, and 8 bases had no gene match. The CDR3 spells CASSYSVGTEIYEQYF. CDR3 DNA: TGTGCCAGCAGTTACTCCGTGGGGACAGAGATCTACGAGCAGTACTTC.

The chain recombines TRBV7-2 with TRBJ2-1, with a tentative D call TRBD2 (6 bases). The CDR3 length is 13 residues. CDR1 is SGHTA and CDR2 is FQGNSA in the germline V gene. V lost 8 bases, J lost 4 bases, and 12 bases lay in between. CDR3 bases: TGTGCCAGCGGACCCCGGGGGTACAATGAGCAGTTCTTC. Amino acid sequence: CASGPRGYNEQFF.

The V and J genes are TRBV6-4 and TRBJ2-3; 11 bases agree with TRBD2. CDR3 length: 15 residues. The germline V gene has CDR1 MRHNA and CDR2 SNTAGT. V shed 0 bases, J shed 4 bases, and the junction held 0 bases outside the gene matches. The CDR3 region is CASSDSSGGADTQYF. The CDR3 DNA reads TGTGCCAGCAGTGACTCTAGCGGGGGGGCAGATACGCAGTATTTT.

By share, this clone counts as medium-sized. The J gene is TRBJ2-7, the V gene TRBV5-6, with unresolved D. This CDR3 has 16 amino acids. Germline lookup yields CDR1 SGHDT and CDR2 YYEEEE. The V and J ends lost 0 bases and 1 base respectively, with 14 bases between them. The DNA of the CDR3 is TGTGCCAGCAGCTTGGAAGGAATTCGTCGGTCCTACGAGCAGTACTTC. Protein product: CASSLEGIRRSYEQYF.

CDR3 in DNA: TGCAGCGTTTTCGTGGATACGCAGTATTTT. It codes for CSVFVDTQYF. The V and J genes are TRBV29-1 and TRBJ2-3; D is uncertain. Germline V lookup: CDR1 SQVTM, CDR2 ANQGSEA. Trimming cost V 5 bases and J 6 bases, with 6 bases left between them. CDR3 length equals 10 residues.

The chain combines TRBV5-3 with TRBJ1-2, with D hard to call. TRBV5-3 belongs to the ORF category, with a function that is uncertain. This CDR3 is 15 amino acids long. V lost 7 bases and J 4 bases, leaving 20 bases between the germline ends. CDR3 residues: CARCCVVVRTYGYTF. The CDR3 DNA is TGTGCCAGATGTTGTGTAGTGGTGAGAACCTATGGCTACACCTTC.

The rearrangement links TRBV6-5 to TRBJ2-3, with D perhaps matching TRBD2 (5 bases). This CDR3 comprises 12 residues. Trimming removed 7 bases at V and 4 bases at J, with 9 bases between. Looked up from germline, CDR1 is MNHEY and CDR2 is SVGAGI. CDR3 sequence: CASTGWADTQYF. CDR3 sequence (DNA): TGTGCCAGCACGGGATGGGCAGATACGCAGTATTTT.

This sequence joins TRBV15 and TRBJ1-3, with TRBD1 matching 9 bases. V was clipped by 1 base and J by 4 bases; unmatched bases: 5. The CDR3 totals 16 residues. CDR1 is LNHNV, CDR2 YYDKDF, per germline (reference sequence). The CDR3 DNA sequence: TGTGCCACCAGCAGAGCCCAAGGACAGGGGGGAAACACCATATATTTT. It codes for CATSRAQGQGGNTIYF.

This clone was seen only a few times. This chain uses TRBV11-2 with TRBJ2-2; TRBD1 matches at 8 bases. Trimming took 3 bases from V and 5 from J; bases not matched to a gene: 2. This CDR3 has 14 amino acids. Looked up from germline, CDR1 is SGHAT and CDR2 is FQNNGV. In nucleotides, the CDR3 is TGTGCCAGCAGCTTGGACAGGGAAACCGGGGAGCTGTTTTTT. Translated: CASSLDRETGELFF.

The rearrangement joins TRBV4-2 to TRBJ2-5; D remains unclear. The V end was cut by 0 bases, the J end by 5 bases, with 10 bases between. The CDR3 totals 14 residues. Germline V lookup: CDR1 LGHNA, CDR2 YNFKEQ. The DNA for the CDR3 is TGTGCCAGCAGCCAAGAATCAGTGGTGGAGACCCAGTACTTC. This codes for CASSQESVVETQYF.

This chain uses TRBV28 with TRBJ1-2, with no clear D. The V end was cut by 6 bases, the J end by 5 bases, with 13 bases between. This CDR3 contains 13 residues. Germline CDR1 and CDR2: MDHEN and SYDVKM. This CDR3 reads CASRFGPGYGYTF. CDR3 bases: TGTGCCAGCAGGTTTGGCCCTGGGTATGGCTACACCTTC.

The chain has TRBV6-1 and TRBJ2-3, with D possibly being TRBD1 (6 bases). V lost 6 bases to trimming and J lost 2 bases, with 15 bases between them. The CDR3 sequence is 15 residues long. Germline lookup yields CDR1 MNHNS and CDR2 SASEGT. As DNA, the CDR3 is TGTGCCAGCAGCCTTCGGGACACTATCACAGATACGCAGTATTTT. Amino acid sequence: CASSLRDTITDTQYF.

The chain has TRBV28 and TRBJ1-5, with 9 positions matching TRBD1. The CDR3 loop spans 16 amino acids. The germline V gene has CDR1 MDHEN and CDR2 SYDVKM. The junction had 11 bases not matched to a gene; V was cut back by 6 bases and J by 5 bases. CDR3 nucleotide sequence: TGTGCCAGCAGCCCAGGGGGACAGGGTCGCTATCAGCCCCAGCATTTT. Translation gives CASSPGGQGRYQPQHF.

The CDR3 spells CASSVGDTGELFF. CDR3 DNA sequence: TGTGCCAGCTCAGTCGGGGACACCGGGGAGCTGTTTTTT. The chain employs TRBV18 and TRBJ2-2, with D perhaps matching TRBD2 (5 bases). Germline-derived CDR1 and CDR2 are KGHSH and LQKENI. The CDR3 sequence is 13 residues long. V was cut by 5 bases and J by 3 bases, with 7 bases left in between.

By its share, this clone is medium-sized (0.01 to 0.1%). The chain carries TRBV5-1 and TRBJ1-1; TRBD1 matches at 9 bases. The CDR3 is made up of 14 amino acids. Germline V gene lookup returns CDR1 SGHRS and CDR2 YFSETQ. V was pared by 4 bases and J by 8 bases, with 9 bases of the junction left unmatched. This CDR3 is CASSPPGQGREAFF. In DNA, the CDR3 is TGCGCCAGCAGCCCCCCGGGACAGGGAAGAGAAGCTTTCTTT.

The chain is built from TRBV13 and TRBJ2-5; D uncertain. The closer fit of TRBJ2-7 to the DNA end suggests the J call may be wrong. CDR3 length: 14 amino acids. Germline V CDR1 and CDR2: PRHDT, FYEKMQ (reference sequence). CDR3 DNA: TGTGCCAGCAGCTTATTTTCCTTCCGCCCCGAGCAGTACTTC. Translating gives CASSLFSFRPEQYF.